This section outlines one T cell receptor beta chain sequence together with its context. Profiling relied on immunoSEQ multiplex PCR, and the TCRdb table lists in-frame clones only, not all of them. The sample yields about 100,000 clones, approximately 91% seen once. Trimming cost V 4 bases and J 0 bases; bases outside gene matches: 11. The germline V gene has CDR1 SGHRS and CDR2 YFSETQ. CDR3 size: 19 residues. These data come from a study of OX40 agonist ivuxolimab in advanced cancers. Looking at the study overall: Dose-escalation subjects each had hepatocellular carcinoma, melanoma, renal cell or head and neck cancer. Two cutaneous melanoma patients and one hepatocellular carcinoma patient, three in all, had partial responses.

The sequenced sample was CD4+ or CD8+ T cells sorted from blood, obtained in a trial of the OX40 agonist ivuxolimab. The rearrangement uses TRBV5-1 and TRBJ2-1, with TRBD2 identical over 12 bases. The source is an adult with an advanced solid tumor such as melanoma, head and neck, liver or kidney cancer. DNA of the CDR3: TGCGCCAGCAGCGTCGCCGGGACTAGCGGGTCCCTCTCCTACAATGAGCAGTTCTTC. It translates to CASSVAGTSGSLSYNEQFF.